The 15 T cell receptor beta chains presented below share a single source sample, sequenced in a study of molecular identifiers for immune sequencing clone quantification. TCRdb redid the calling of the PCR reads with MiXCR, one entry per CDR3 protein. The sample includes 85,000 to 100,000 distinct CDR3 sequences, approximately 24% of them seen just once. Sequenced input: naive CD8+ T cells from blood, with Jurkat cell RNA spiked in. Described subset: FACS-sorted CD8+CD4-CCR7+CD45RA+ naive T cells. Receptors originate from a human donor in good health. Some libraries in this study had Jurkat cell RNA spiked in.

The J gene is TRBJ2-1, the V gene TRBV7-9, with TRBD1 as a possible D gene (5 bases). The ends were cut back, 4 bases at V and 6 bases at J, with 10 bases in the middle. CDR3 length equals 13 residues. Germline V gene lookup returns CDR1 SEHNR and CDR2 FQNEAQ (reference sequence). CDR3: CASSSTAFNEQFF. As DNA, the CDR3 is TGTGCCAGCAGCTCGACAGCCTTCAATGAGCAGTTCTTC.

The sample holds a few counts of this clonotype. The chain recombines TRBV20-1 with TRBJ1-2, with 8 bases that match TRBD1. Germline V lookup: CDR1 DFQATT, CDR2 SNEGSKA (reference sequence). The CDR3 covers 15 residues. The trim removed 3 bases at V and 0 bases at J, leaving 6 bases unmatched. The CDR3 loop is CSARDRDSANYGYTF. The CDR3 bases are TGCAGTGCTAGGGACAGGGATTCGGCTAACTATGGCTACACCTTC.

This clonotype has a handful of counts. A much larger clone is a single base away; this may be a read error. The chain couples TRBV5-6 to TRBJ2-5; D gene ambiguous. This CDR3 comprises 16 residues. Germline values: CDR1 SGHDT, CDR2 YYEEEE. V was trimmed by 2 bases and J by 2 bases, leaving 16 bases between them. The CDR3 nucleotides are TGTGCCAGCAGCTTTGAGTTTTTGGTCCCACAAGAGACCCAGTACTTC. This translates into CASSFEFLVPQETQYF.

A remark on this clonotype: A read error may explain this, as a much larger clone is one base away. The V gene is TRBV27, the J gene TRBJ2-7, with 7 bases fitting TRBD2. The CDR3 has 15 residues. J lost 4 bases, V lost 5 bases, and 11 bases had no gene match. In germline, CDR1 is MNHEY, CDR2 SMNVEV (reference sequence). The CDR3 here is CASSPHGGEGYEQYV. Written as DNA, the CDR3 is TGTGCCAGCAGTCCCCATGGAGGGGAGGGGTACGAGCAGTACGTC.

To note about this clonotype: This may stem from a read error, because a much larger clone lies one nucleotide away. The chain has TRBV7-6 and TRBJ1-1, with D tentatively TRBD1 (5 bases). V was cut by 2 bases and J by 4 bases, with 14 bases left in between. The CDR3 sequence is 15 residues long. Germline V gene sequence: CDR1 SGHVS, CDR2 FNYEAQ. The CDR3 here is CASSLPQGATTEAFF. CDR3 bases: TGTGCCAGCAGCTTACCGCAGGGTGCCACCACTGAAGCTTTCTTT.

This clonotype was seen many times. The chain combines TRBV28 with TRBJ2-5; a possible D gene is TRBD1 (5 bases). CDR1 and CDR2 (germline): MDHEN, SYDVKM. The CDR3 is made up of 14 amino acids. The V and J ends lost 2 bases and 5 bases respectively, with 12 bases between them. CDR3 in DNA: TGTGCCAGCAGTTTAATTCAGGGTGGGGAGACCCAGTACTTC. Protein product: CASSLIQGGETQYF.

Remarks on this clonotype: A junction end diverges from the germline sequence, so it may reflect a read error. The V and J genes are TRBV7-2 and TRBJ2-4; TRBD1 matches 8 bases. The germline V gene has CDR1 SGHTA and CDR2 FQGNSA. CDR3 length equals 14 residues. The CDR3: CARRLLDRVPAQSF. The DNA of the CDR3 is TGTGCCCGCCGCTTACTGGACAGGGTTCCCGCGCAGTCCTTC.

This clonotype has more than one count but fewer than ten. This chain joins TRBV18 and TRBJ1-5, with D tentatively TRBD1 (5 bases). Germline assignment: CDR1 KGHSH and CDR2 LQKENI. V lost 3 bases and J lost 2, with 17 bases in between. This CDR3 is 17 amino acids long. CDR3 sequence (DNA): TGTGCCAGCTCACCTACGGATGGCAGGGTAGGCAATCAGCCCCAGCATTTT. Translation gives CASSPTDGRVGNQPQHF.

As regards this clonotype: No conserved phenylalanine or tryptophan ends this CDR3, so it is likely a read error. The chain recombines TRBV20-1 with TRBJ2-2, with TRBD2 matching over 9 bases. The CDR3 consists of 15 residues. Losses at the gene ends were 4 bases for V and 1 base for J; bases not matched to a gene: 4. Germline CDR1 reads DFQATT; CDR2 reads SNEGSKA (reference sequence). The CDR3 sequence is CSAKIAGENTGELFL. DNA for the CDR3: TGCAGTGCTAAGATAGCGGGGGAGAACACCGGGGAGCTGTTTCTT.

DNA of the CDR3: TGCAGTGCTAGACCAGACGACTCCTACGAGCAGTACTTC. Protein sequence: CSARPDDSYEQYF. The V and J genes are TRBV20-1 and TRBJ2-7; no clear D. The CDR3 has 13 amino acids. V was clipped by 2 bases and J by 0 bases, with 8 bases between them. CDR1 and CDR2 from the germline V gene are DFQATT and SNEGSKA (reference sequence).

A note on this clonotype: With a much larger clone just one base away, this may be a read error. This chain connects TRBV12-5 to TRBJ2-2; D perhaps matches TRBD1 (6 bases). The germline CDR1 and CDR2 sequences are LGHNT and FRNRAP. CDR3 length equals 16 residues. Trimming removed 5 bases from V and 6 bases from J, with 19 bases in between. The CDR3 is CASGTFGNRVSGELFF. The CDR3 bases are TGTGCTAGTGGTACCTTTGGGAACAGGGTATCCGGGGAGCTGTTTTTT.

Turning to this clonotype: A read error may produce the germline difference seen at one junction end. This chain connects TRBV4-3 to TRBJ2-3; D tentatively reads TRBD1 or TRBD2 (6 bases each). The CDR3 runs 16 residues. Per germline, CDR1 LGHNA and CDR2 YSLEER. The CDR3 nucleotides are TGCACCAGCAGCCAAGGAGGGGGATACGGCGCAGATACGCAGTATTTT. It codes for CTSSQGGGYGADTQYF.

The gene calls are TRBV20-1 and TRBJ2-5; D could derive from TRBD1 or TRBD2 (6 bases each). This CDR3 has 16 amino acids. V gave up 1 base and J gave up 3 bases, with 18 bases separating them. Germline CDR1 and CDR2: DFQATT and SNEGSKA (reference sequence). CDR3 loop: CSARVVGGPREETQYF. The CDR3 DNA is TGCAGTGCTAGAGTTGTTGGGGGGCCTAGGGAAGAGACCCAGTACTTC.

Remarks on this clonotype: This may be a read error: a much more frequent sequence differs by one nucleotide. This chain connects TRBV12-3 or TRBV12-4 to TRBJ2-4; 7 bases fit TRBD1. The J segment lost 11 bases and the V segment lost 6 bases, leaving 7 bases of the junction unmatched. The CDR3 is 12 residues long. The CDR3 DNA reads as TGTGCCAGCAGCCCCCAAAGGGGGCTTCAGTACTTC. Its translation is CASSPQRGLQYF.

Comment on this clonotype: One base away lies a much larger clone, so this may be a sequencing read error. This chain uses TRBV12-3 or TRBV12-4 with TRBJ2-1; D is undetermined. The DNA end is a closer match to TRBJ2-7, so the J assignment may be wrong. The CDR3 is 13 amino acids. The CDR3 is CASSLERFNEQYF. Here the CDR3 DNA reads TGTGCCAGCAGTCTCGAGAGGTTCAATGAGCAGTACTTC.